These 23 T cell receptor beta chains originate from one sample sequenced in a study of blood T cells in healthy people across ages. A second PCR of roughly 7 to 11 cycles used a sample-barcoded 5' primer and a J-beta primer mix. Using its own MiXCR run on the 5' RACE reads, TCRdb lists one record per CDR3 protein. This sample carries around 800,000 distinct CDR3 sequences, approximately 24% of them seen once, and the ten largest clones take about 3%. The same data also contributed to another study, on T cells of mothers and their children.

The source material was blood. Receptors were obtained from a boy aged 5-17 years in good health.

This clonotype was recorded many times. Relative to the germline gene, one junction end is altered; a read error may explain this. CDR3 nucleotides: TGTGCCAGCAGCCTAGCGGGGGGTCTTCAAGAGACCCAGTACTTC. Amino acids: CASSLAGGLQETQYF. The chain joins TRBV7-2 to TRBJ2-5; 11 nucleotides agree with TRBD2. CDR1 is SGHTA and CDR2 is FQGNSA in the germline V gene. The CDR3 spans 15 residues.

This clonotype turned up a few times. CDR3 sequence (DNA): TGCGCCAGCAGCTTAACCGGGAGTCAGGGCGGGGAGCTGTTTTTT. This sequence encodes CASSLTGSQGGELFF. The chain couples TRBV5-1 to TRBJ2-2, with D possibly matching TRBD2 (6 bases). Per germline, CDR1 SGHRS and CDR2 YFSETQ. The CDR3 extends over 15 amino acids. V lost 2 bases to trimming and J lost 7 bases, with 15 bases between them.

The rearrangement uses TRBV14 and TRBJ1-1; D uncertain. Germline V gives CDR1 SGHDN, CDR2 FVKESK. Trimming removed 4 bases at V and 1 base at J, with 13 bases between. This CDR3 is built from 15 residues. In DNA form, the CDR3 reads TGTGCCAGCAGCCCTCAAGGGTGGGGGAACACTGAAGCTTTCTTT. Residues: CASSPQGWGNTEAFF.

This clonotype showed up just a few times. Compared with germline, one end of the junction differs, possibly owing to a read error. The V gene is TRBV5-1, the J gene TRBJ2-2; 14 nucleotides line up with TRBD2. CDR1 is SGHRS and CDR2 is YFSETQ in the germline V gene. CDR3 size: 18 residues. The CDR3 reads CASSTGLAGAANTGELFF. The DNA for the CDR3 is TGCGCCAGCAGCACGGGACTAGCGGGGGCTGCGAACACCGGGGAGTTGTTTTTT.

The chain is built from TRBV12-3 or TRBV12-4 and TRBJ1-4; the match to TRBD1 covers 7 bases. The V and J ends lost 3 bases and 0 bases, in that order; junction bases with no gene match: 7. The CDR3 length is 17 residues. The chain's CDR3 is CASSFTQGPATNEKLFF. For the CDR3, the DNA is TGTGCCAGCAGTTTTACACAGGGGCCAGCAACTAATGAAAAACTGTTTTTT.

There are a few counts of this clonotype. The V call is TRBV7-9, the J call TRBJ2-1, with TRBD2 matching over 8 bases. Germline-derived CDR1 and CDR2 are SEHNR and FQNEAQ (reference sequence). V was pared by 5 bases and J by 2 bases, with 8 bases of the junction left unmatched. The CDR3 loop spans 16 amino acids. In DNA form, the CDR3 reads TGTGCCAGCAGCGACAACGGCGGGAGGACCTACAATGAGCAGTTCTTC. Amino acid sequence: CASSDNGGRTYNEQFF.

V gene TRBV5-1 combines with J gene TRBJ2-3; D is perhaps TRBD2 (5 bases). The CDR3 loop spans 15 amino acids. CDR1 SGHRS and CDR2 YFSETQ come from the germline V gene. Trimming took 0 bases from V and 0 from J, leaving 8 bases between them. The CDR3 DNA reads TGCGCCAGCAGCTTGGTACTAGAGAGCACAGATACGCAGTATTTT. Amino acids: CASSLVLESTDTQYF.

This clonotype has only a few counts. This chain uses TRBV29-1 with TRBJ2-6; D is unclear. This CDR3 contains 13 residues. The V end was cut by 5 bases, the J end by 0 bases, with 5 bases between. Germline V CDR1 and CDR2: SQVTM, ANQGSEA. CDR3 nucleotide sequence: TGCAGCGTTCCTGTCTCTGGGGCCAACGTCCTGACTTTC. This translates into CSVPVSGANVLTF.

The chain couples TRBV28 to TRBJ2-3, with TRBD2 matching 9 bases. The CDR3 is 16 residues long. Losses at the gene ends were 6 bases for V and 4 bases for J; bases not matched to a gene: 11. The germline CDR1 and CDR2 sequences are MDHEN and SYDVKM. As DNA, the CDR3 is TGTGCCAGCAGCTATGCTATAGCGGGGGTTTCAGATACGCAGTATTTT. As protein: CASSYAIAGVSDTQYF.

The gene calls are TRBV28 and TRBJ2-5, with a weak D call TRBD2 (7 bases). Per germline, CDR1 MDHEN and CDR2 SYDVKM. CDR3 length equals 16 residues. Trimming cost V 2 bases and J 1 base, with 14 bases left between them. CDR3 residues: CASSLPRGAFQETQYF. The CDR3 DNA reads as TGTGCCAGCAGTTTACCCCGGGGGGCCTTCCAAGAGACCCAGTACTTC.

The V call is TRBV4-2, the J call TRBJ2-2; TRBD1 agrees at 8 bases. With V trimmed by 4 bases and J by 5 bases, 9 bases remained unmatched. CDR3 length: 16 residues. Germline-derived CDR1 and CDR2 are LGHNA and YNFKEQ. The CDR3 loop is CASSRGQEVVTGELFF. Here the CDR3 DNA reads TGTGCCAGCAGCCGGGGACAGGAAGTTGTTACCGGGGAGCTGTTTTTT.

This chain uses TRBV5-1 with TRBJ2-1; TRBD2 matches at 10 bases. CDR1 is SGHRS and CDR2 is YFSETQ in the germline V gene. This CDR3 comprises 16 residues. Germline trimming cut 4 bases from V and 4 bases from J; bases unmatched to any gene: 8. CDR3 sequence: CASSIPTSGEYNEQFF. The CDR3 DNA sequence: TGCGCCAGCAGCATTCCTACTAGCGGGGAGTACAATGAGCAGTTCTTC.

Only a few counts were recorded for this clonotype. The chain is built from TRBV11-2 and TRBJ2-7; 7 bases map to TRBD2. V was clipped by 0 bases and J by 0 bases; unmatched bases: 5. The CDR3 extends over 16 amino acids. Germline V gene lookup returns CDR1 SGHAT and CDR2 FQNNGV. CDR3: CASSLDGGGFSYEQYF. DNA of the CDR3: TGTGCCAGCAGCTTAGATGGCGGGGGTTTCTCCTACGAGCAGTACTTC. The whole variable domain, remainder taken from reference TRBV11-2 and TRBJ2-7, is EAGVAQSPRYKIIEKRQSVAFWCNPISGHATLYWYQQILGQGPKLLIQFQNNGVVDDSQLPKDRFSAERLKGVDSTLKIQPAKLEDSAVYLCASSLDGGGFSYEQYFGPGTRLTVT.

The gene calls are TRBV12-3 or TRBV12-4 and TRBJ2-1, with D uncertain. V dropped 6 bases and J dropped 7 bases, with 13 bases sitting between them. The CDR3 runs to 13 residues. The CDR3 loop is CASRAEWANEQFF. For the CDR3, the DNA is TGTGCCAGCAGAGCAGAATGGGCGAATGAGCAGTTCTTC.

J is TRBJ2-7 and V is TRBV20-1; 9 bases fit TRBD2. The germline gives CDR1 DFQATT, CDR2 SNEGSKA (reference sequence). The CDR3 runs 15 residues. With V trimmed by 3 bases and J by 5 bases, 11 bases remained unmatched. CDR3 sequence reads: CSARAAGGPFDEQYF. The CDR3 DNA reads as TGCAGTGCTAGGGCTGCGGGGGGGCCCTTCGACGAGCAGTACTTC.

This clonotype was detected a few times. The chain uses TRBV29-1 and TRBJ2-1; 11 bases are shared with TRBD2. Germline CDR1 SQVTM, CDR2 ANQGSEA. V lost 7 bases, J lost 0 bases, and 8 bases stayed unmatched. This CDR3 contains 16 residues. The CDR3 sequence is CSGRLAGQSSYNEQFF. The CDR3 nucleotides are TGCAGCGGGAGACTAGCGGGGCAGAGCTCCTACAATGAGCAGTTCTTC.

This sequence joins TRBV29-1 and TRBJ1-2; TRBD1 is a possible D gene (6 bases). The germline V gene has CDR1 SQVTM and CDR2 ANQGSEA. Trimming removed 6 bases at V and 2 bases at J, with 13 bases between. The CDR3 totals 13 residues. The CDR3 DNA is TGCAGCGTCCGGGACACTTCCAACTATGGCTACACCTTC. This encodes CSVRDTSNYGYTF.

This clonotype showed up many times. The chain has TRBV9 and TRBJ2-7; a weak D match, TRBD2 (6 bases). This CDR3 is 14 amino acids long. The V gene lost 4 bases and the J gene lost 3 bases, with 14 bases spanning the gap. Looked up from germline, CDR1 is SGDLS and CDR2 is YYNGEE. CDR3 sequence reads: CASSYRDGGYEQYF. In DNA form, the CDR3 reads TGTGCCAGCAGCTACCGGGACGGGGGCTACGAGCAGTACTTC.

This clonotype turned up a few times. This sequence joins TRBV20-1 and TRBJ2-3; 10 positions agree with TRBD2. Germline V gene data show CDR1 as DFQATT and CDR2 as SNEGSKA (reference sequence). CDR3 length: 15 residues. V was clipped by 5 bases and J by 3 bases; unmatched bases: 8. The CDR3 protein is CSAVRSGGGTDTQYF. The DNA of the CDR3 is TGCAGTGCTGTCCGGAGCGGGGGGGGAACAGATACGCAGTATTTT.

The chain employs TRBV5-1 and TRBJ2-2; D ambiguous. The ends were cut back, 4 bases at V and 0 bases at J, with 10 bases in the middle. CDR3 length: 15 residues. Germline loops: CDR1 SGHRS, CDR2 YFSETQ. This CDR3 is CASSPGCPNTGELFF. The CDR3 DNA reads as TGCGCCAGCAGCCCTGGGTGTCCGAACACCGGGGAGCTGTTTTTT. Full variable domain (missing parts from reference TRBV5-1 and TRBJ2-2): KAGVTQTPRYLIKTRGQQVTLSCSPISGHRSVSWYQQTPGQGLQFLFEYFSETQRNKGNFPGRFSGRQFSNSRSEMNVSTLELGDSALYLCASSPGCPNTGELFFGEGSRLTVL.

This chain links TRBV15 with TRBJ1-2; D not certain. This CDR3 has 16 residues. CDR1 and CDR2 (germline): LNHNV, YYDKDF (reference sequence). Deletions cut 0 bases from V and 2 bases from J, with 13 bases between. For the CDR3, the DNA is TGTGCCACCAGCAGAGATGTTTGGACGGAAAACTATGGCTACACCTTC. This sequence encodes CATSRDVWTENYGYTF.

The chain employs TRBV7-9 and TRBJ1-1; D not certain. CDR1 SEHNR and CDR2 FQNEAQ come from the germline V gene (reference sequence). V shed 3 bases and J shed 7 bases, with 12 bases lying between them. The CDR3 extends over 13 amino acids. CDR3 nucleotide sequence: TGTGCCAGCAGCTTGGGTTCGATGAGTGAAGCTTTCTTT. It specifies CASSLGSMSEAFF.

The CDR3 DNA sequence: TGTGCCAGCTCACCACCGTTCGGGAGGCAGTATTTT. Its translation: CASSPPFGRQYF. The chain employs TRBV18 and TRBJ2-3, with a possible D match to TRBD2 (6 bases). CDR3 length: 12 residues. In germline, CDR1 is KGHSH, CDR2 LQKENI. The V end lost 0 bases, the J end lost 11 bases, and 9 bases lay between the germline ends.